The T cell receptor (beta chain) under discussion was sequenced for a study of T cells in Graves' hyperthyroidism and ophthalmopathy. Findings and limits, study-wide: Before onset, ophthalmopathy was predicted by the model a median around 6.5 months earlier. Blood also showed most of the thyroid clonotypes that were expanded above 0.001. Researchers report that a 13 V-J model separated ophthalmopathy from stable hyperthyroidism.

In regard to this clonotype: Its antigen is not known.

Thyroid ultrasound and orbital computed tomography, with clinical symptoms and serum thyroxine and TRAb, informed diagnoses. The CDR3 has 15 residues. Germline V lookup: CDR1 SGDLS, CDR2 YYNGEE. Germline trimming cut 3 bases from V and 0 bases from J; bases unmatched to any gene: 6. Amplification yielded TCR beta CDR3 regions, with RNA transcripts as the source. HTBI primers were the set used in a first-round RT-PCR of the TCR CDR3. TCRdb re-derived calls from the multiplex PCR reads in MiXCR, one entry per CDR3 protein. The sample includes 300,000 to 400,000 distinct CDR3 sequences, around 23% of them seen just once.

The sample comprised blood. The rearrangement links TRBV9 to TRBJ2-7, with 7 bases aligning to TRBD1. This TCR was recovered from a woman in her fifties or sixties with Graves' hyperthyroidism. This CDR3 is CASSAGQAVSYEQYF. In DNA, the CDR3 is TGTGCCAGCAGCGCAGGACAGGCTGTCTCCTACGAGCAGTACTTC.